Given below is one T cell receptor beta chain in context. Its antigen is unknown. CDR3 length: 13 residues. The germline V and J ends were trimmed by 7 bases and 4 bases, with 10 bases remaining between them. The germline CDR1 and CDR2 sequences are MDHEN and SYDVKM. The data were obtained in a study of T cell responses to AZD1222 COVID-19 vaccine. Study-wide points: Only after the peak T cell response were repertoires sampled. Among the donors, most were white British and more were female, and clonal diversity was possibly underestimated. Spike-specific TCR breadth and depth both grew after two AZD1222 doses.

This table comes from immunoSEQ multiplex PCR, and its TCRdb copy is limited to in-frame clones, with some not included. The data contain around 120,000 clones, about nine tenths of them singletons. The source material was peripheral blood, sampled 28 days after the second AZD1222 dose. The chain uses TRBV28 and TRBJ2-2; D possibly matches TRBD1 or TRBD2 (5 bases each). The clonotype originates from an adult who received the AZD1222 COVID-19 vaccine. The chain's CDR3 is CASMEGTTGELFF. The CDR3 region has the DNA TGTGCCAGCATGGAAGGGACCACCGGGGAGCTGTTTTTT.